The 8 T cell receptor beta chains given below trace back to one sample, sequenced in a study of blood T cell repertoires in COVID-19. The assay was immunoSEQ multiplex PCR, and TCRdb's table has in-frame clones only and misses some. The sample holds about 200,000 clones, 70% to 85% seen once. The specimen sequenced was peripheral blood. All receptors come from a human donor in a cohort sampled during active COVID-19.

This clone has a single count. This chain joins TRBV6-2 or TRBV6-3 and TRBJ2-7, with 9 nucleotides matching TRBD1. With 5 bases clipped from V and 2 bases from J, the junction kept 7 bases outside the gene matches. The CDR3 contains 15 residues. CDR1 and CDR2 from the germline V gene are MNHEY and SVGEGT. CDR3 in DNA: TGTGCCAGCAGTCGCGGTGGGACAGGGACCTACGAGCAGTACTTC. Translated, it gives CASSRGGTGTYEQYF.

CDR3 region: CASSLPQNTEAFF. The CDR3 DNA reads TGTGCCAGCAGCTTACCACAGAACACTGAAGCTTTCTTT. The chain links TRBV7-9 to TRBJ1-1; unclear D gene. The germline V gene encodes CDR1 SEHNR and CDR2 FQNEAQ (reference sequence). The V end was cut by 2 bases, the J end by 1 base, with 5 bases between. The CDR3 loop spans 13 amino acids.

V is TRBV7-2 and J is TRBJ2-7; D may be TRBD2 (6 bases). This CDR3 comprises 15 residues. V gave up 5 bases and J gave up 3 bases, with 17 bases separating them. Germline CDR1 reads SGHTA; CDR2 reads FQGNSA. The CDR3 here is CASSPSGPRYYEQYF. The CDR3 DNA follows: TGTGCCAGCAGCCCGAGCGGGCCTCGGTACTACGAGCAGTACTTC.

The chain employs TRBV19 and TRBJ1-5; TRBD1 matches at 9 bases. The CDR3 contains 16 residues. V was pared by 9 bases and J by 1 base, with 10 bases of the junction left unmatched. Germline V lookup: CDR1 LNHDA, CDR2 SQIVND (reference sequence). The CDR3, as DNA: TGTGCCAGCCGGGACAGGGACTATAGCAGCAATCAGCCCCAGCATTTT. This gives the protein CASRDRDYSSNQPQHF.

The DNA for the CDR3 is TGTGCCAGTAGTATCCGGGGGACTAGCGGGAGTAAGGGCAATGAGCAGTTCTTC. Its translation is CASSIRGTSGSKGNEQFF. The chain has TRBV19 and TRBJ2-1; TRBD2 agrees at 14 bases. V lost 3 bases, J lost 6 bases, and 10 bases stayed unmatched. The CDR3 totals 18 residues. Germline V gene data show CDR1 as LNHDA and CDR2 as SQIVND (reference sequence).

This clone was observed once. The V call is TRBV2, the J call TRBJ2-1; 13 nucleotides align to TRBD2. V shed 2 bases, J shed 10 bases, and the junction held 8 bases outside the gene matches. This CDR3 is built from 16 residues. Germline CDR1 and CDR2: SNHLY and FYNNEI. CDR3 sequence: CASSERLAGGHQEQFF. The CDR3 nucleotides read TGTGCCAGCAGTGAAAGACTAGCGGGAGGCCATCAAGAGCAGTTCTTC.

This sequence joins TRBV7-2 and TRBJ1-5; D gene ambiguous. Germline V CDR1 and CDR2: SGHTA, FQGNSA. V shed 1 base and J shed 4 bases, with 8 bases lying between them. The CDR3 contains 14 residues. The CDR3 nucleotides are TGTGCCAGCAGCTTAGTTGGGGAGAATCAGCCCCAGCATTTT. It encodes CASSLVGENQPQHF.

This clone appeared a single time. CDR3 coding DNA: TGTGCCAGTAGTCCTCGGTGGGCCCAGTACACTGAAGCTTTCTTT. Amino acid sequence: CASSPRWAQYTEAFF. This sequence joins TRBV19 and TRBJ1-1; D is ambiguous. The CDR3 has 15 amino acids. In germline, CDR1 is LNHDA, CDR2 SQIVND (reference sequence). The V end lost 5 bases, the J end lost 3 bases, and 16 bases lay between the germline ends.